This TCR beta chain was identified during a study of OX40 agonist ivuxolimab in advanced cancers. Turning to the study itself: Treatment received earlier with anti-PD-1, anti-PD-L1 or anti-CTLA-4 agents was allowed, and approximately 40% had some. Of the patients, three showed partial responses, one with hepatocellular carcinoma and two with cutaneous melanoma.

People who had autoimmune disease history or systemic immunosuppression were excluded. Blood sampling was done at baseline, cycle 4 day 1, and cycle 7 day 1. Losses at the gene ends were 5 bases for V and 4 bases for J; bases not matched to a gene: 4. CDR1 and CDR2 from the germline V gene are SGHDT and YYEEEE. CDR3 length equals 14 residues. Assay used: immunoSEQ multiplex PCR; TCRdb lists only in-frame clones, some missing. This table holds some 30,000 clones, roughly 83% found once. The origin of this receptor is an adult with an advanced solid tumor such as melanoma, head and neck, liver or kidney cancer. This chain uses TRBV5-6 with TRBJ1-4; 8 bases align to TRBD1. The input for sequencing was CD4+ or CD8+ T cells sorted from blood, taken in a trial of the OX40 agonist ivuxolimab. The CDR3 sequence is CASSSDRVNEKLFF. The CDR3 DNA follows: TGTGCCAGCAGTTCGGACAGGGTTAATGAAAAACTGTTTTTT.